The clone carrying this T cell receptor (beta chain) was counted between two and nine times. Antigen: not known. Germline V gene sequence: CDR1 MDHEN, CDR2 SYDVKM. J was trimmed by 7 bases and V by 6 bases; bases with no gene match: 6. The CDR3 is made up of 13 amino acids. PCR was performed using 60 Vbeta and 13 Jbeta primers. Profiled with immunoSEQ multiplex PCR; TCRdb holds only in-frame clones, not every one. Here the sample spans 70,000 or so clones, 74% being singletons. This sample is drawn from a study of cytomegalovirus exposure and HLA in healthy donors. Whole-study context: Findings of an earlier analysis included around 120 million unique TCR beta sequences from some 180 million T cells. Whole-study findings and limits: For most TCR beta V segments, an earlier analysis put the productive rate at about 87% or about 30% of the time. With further analysis later on, most CMV-associated TCR beta chains appeared HLA-restricted. Serostatus for CMV was the only available immune exposure information.

This clonotype was sampled from a woman in her sixties in good health and CMV-seropositive. The sample taken for sequencing was PBMCs. The rearrangement links TRBV28 to TRBJ1-5, with TRBD1 matching 7 bases. The chain's CDR3 is CASSIDRDQPQHF. The CDR3 nucleotides are TGTGCCAGCAGCATAGACAGGGACCAGCCCCAGCATTTT.